Shown below are 4 T cell receptor beta chains from a single sample sequenced in a study of blood T cell repertoires in COVID-19. Some clones are missing from TCRdb's copy, which holds only in-frame ones; the method was immunoSEQ multiplex PCR. The sample consists of approximately 10,000 clones, roughly 82% of them appearing once. The specimen sequenced was peripheral blood. The receptors were gathered from a human donor in a cohort sampled during active COVID-19.

This chain joins TRBV7-9 and TRBJ1-2, with D unclear. This CDR3 contains 15 residues. Trimming removed 5 bases from V and 4 bases from J, with 17 bases in between. In germline, CDR1 is SEHNR, CDR2 FQNEAQ (reference sequence). CDR3 sequence reads: CASSSSGKNSYGYTF. The CDR3 DNA sequence: TGTGCCAGCAGCAGTTCGGGGAAGAATAGCTATGGCTACACCTTC.

The V gene is TRBV7-9, the J gene TRBJ2-3, with TRBD1 matching 10 bases. Germline CDR1 and CDR2: SEHNR and FQNEAQ (reference sequence). V was clipped by 4 bases and J by 4 bases; unmatched bases: 5. CDR3 length equals 15 residues. CDR3 in amino acids: CASSYGQGGADTQYF. CDR3 in DNA: TGTGCCAGCAGCTACGGACAGGGGGGGGCAGATACGCAGTATTTT.

The chain recombines TRBV9 with TRBJ1-1; D gene ambiguous. V was trimmed by 0 bases and J by 7 bases, leaving 10 bases between them. CDR1 is SGDLS and CDR2 is YYNGEE in the germline V gene. The length of the CDR3 is 13 residues. This chain's CDR3 is CASSVGAGYEAFF. In DNA, the CDR3 is TGTGCCAGCAGCGTAGGCGCAGGATATGAAGCTTTCTTT.

This clone has only a few counts. V is TRBV19 and J is TRBJ1-1, with TRBD1 matching over 12 bases. The CDR3 length is 15 residues. V lost 7 bases to trimming and J lost 4 bases; unmatched junction nucleotides: 7. CDR1 LNHDA and CDR2 SQIVND come from the germline V gene (reference sequence). CDR3 protein: CASTKGQGAGTEAFF. The CDR3 coding sequence is TGTGCCAGTACCAAGGGACAGGGGGCAGGCACTGAAGCTTTCTTT.